Listed here are 19 T cell receptor beta chains from one sample, sequenced in a study of identical twins. TCRdb redid the calling of the 5' RACE reads with MiXCR, one entry per CDR3 protein. Found here are about 890,000 distinct CDR3 sequences, over 9% of them singletons; the top ten hold about 1.5%. The same sample was also used in a study of yellow fever vaccine responses in identical twins.

Sample: PBMCs. These receptors all come from a woman younger than 35 in good health.

This clonotype came up a few times. In DNA form, the CDR3 reads TGCAGTGCTAGGAAGACTAGCGGGGGAGCCAAAAACATTCAGTACTTC. Protein sequence: CSARKTSGGAKNIQYF. The chain recombines TRBV20-1 with TRBJ2-4; 12 positions agree with TRBD2. Unmatched junction bases numbered 3, after V lost 3 bases and J lost 0 bases. Germline V gives CDR1 DFQATT, CDR2 SNEGSKA (reference sequence). The CDR3 spans 16 residues.

This chain joins TRBV10-3 and TRBJ2-7; D is possibly TRBD2 (5 bases). Germline V gene data show CDR1 as ENHRY and CDR2 as SYGVKD. V was cut by 6 bases and J by 7 bases, with 10 bases left in between. The CDR3 is 11 residues long. CDR3 in amino acids: CAISETGEQYF. DNA for the CDR3: TGTGCCATCAGCGAGACGGGGGAGCAGTACTTC.

This clonotype has ten or more counts. This sequence joins TRBV4-1 and TRBJ2-1, with unresolved D. Germline-derived CDR1 and CDR2 are MGHRA and YSYEKL. Trimming pared 4 bases from V and 8 bases from J, leaving 12 bases between. This CDR3 has 13 amino acids. The CDR3: CASSPAPLDEQFF. CDR3 nucleotides: TGCGCCAGCAGCCCGGCCCCTCTTGATGAGCAGTTCTTC.

There are a few counts of this clonotype. The chain is built from TRBV5-6 and TRBJ2-7, with D unclear. Germline values: CDR1 SGHDT, CDR2 YYEEEE. V lost 0 bases and J 7 bases, leaving 23 bases between the germline ends. This CDR3 is 17 amino acids long. The DNA for the CDR3 is TGTGCCAGCAGCTTGGCCGATTTGAAAGGACGGCGTTGGGAGCAGTACGTC. Its protein product is CASSLADLKGRRWEQYV.

This sequence joins TRBV4-1 and TRBJ2-1, with TRBD2 identical over 8 bases. CDR1 is MGHRA and CDR2 is YSYEKL in the germline V gene. The V and J ends lost 2 bases and 6 bases, in that order; junction bases with no gene match: 18. CDR3 size: 19 residues. The CDR3 spells CASSQSPSPGLVFGNEQFF. CDR3 DNA sequence: TGCGCCAGCAGCCAATCCCCGAGCCCGGGACTAGTTTTTGGCAATGAGCAGTTCTTC.

This clonotype was observed a few times. The chain is built from TRBV28 and TRBJ2-2; 9 nucleotides line up with TRBD2. Germline CDR1 reads MDHEN; CDR2 reads SYDVKM. CDR3 length: 17 amino acids. Trimming removed 4 bases from V and 4 bases from J; junction bases left unmatched: 10. This CDR3 is CASSSRRAGGPTGELFF. The CDR3 nucleotides are TGTGCCAGCAGTTCTCGGCGGGCGGGGGGGCCCACCGGGGAGCTGTTTTTT.

This clonotype was counted ten times or more. The chain has TRBV5-1 and TRBJ1-5, with D hard to call. The germline gives CDR1 SGHRS, CDR2 YFSETQ. The CDR3 contains 13 residues. V was trimmed by 3 bases and J by 7 bases, leaving 11 bases between them. CDR3 amino acids: CASSWNPGQPQHF. In DNA form, the CDR3 reads TGCGCCAGCAGCTGGAACCCAGGCCAGCCCCAGCATTTT.

This clonotype was seen a handful of times. V usage is TRBV20-1 and J usage is TRBJ1-1; possibly TRBD1 for D (6 bases). The V end was cut by 6 bases, the J end by 3 bases, with 17 bases between. This CDR3 region has 14 residues. Germline assignment: CDR1 DFQATT and CDR2 SNEGSKA (reference sequence). This chain's CDR3 is CSAHLGTPYTEAFF. CDR3 DNA: TGCAGTGCCCATCTTGGGACACCTTACACTGAAGCTTTCTTT.

This clonotype has a handful of counts. This rearrangement joins TRBV11-1 to TRBJ2-5; TRBD2 agrees at 7 bases. Trimming cost V 5 bases and J 3 bases; bases outside gene matches: 9. Germline CDR1 SGHAT, CDR2 FQDESV (reference sequence). This CDR3 has 15 amino acids. CDR3 nucleotide sequence: TGTGCCAGCAGCGGCCGAGGACGGGGGGAAGAGACCCAGTACTTC. As protein: CASSGRGRGEETQYF.

V is TRBV6-4 and J is TRBJ2-3, with 9 bases that match TRBD2. Germline lookup yields CDR1 MRHNA and CDR2 SNTAGT. J was trimmed by 2 bases and V by 4 bases; bases with no gene match: 1. The CDR3 consists of 14 residues. Written as DNA, the CDR3 is TGTGCCAGCAGTGCTAGCGGGGCCACAGATACGCAGTATTTT. Protein: CASSASGATDTQYF.

This clonotype was observed at least ten times. V is TRBV28 and J is TRBJ2-3, with D hard to call. Trimming removed 8 bases at V and 6 bases at J, with 9 bases between. Germline values: CDR1 MDHEN, CDR2 SYDVKM. The CDR3 is made up of 11 amino acids. The CDR3 protein is CASGRFDTQYF. CDR3 in DNA: TGTGCCAGCGGCCGCTTTGATACGCAGTATTTT.

This clonotype was detected a few times. The V call is TRBV13, the J call TRBJ2-3; 8 bases line up with TRBD1. Germline CDR1 reads PRHDT; CDR2 reads FYEKMQ (reference sequence). This CDR3 region has 15 residues. J gave up 5 bases and V 5 bases, and 9 bases lay outside the gene matches. The CDR3 nucleotides are TGTGCCAGCAGCAGTTCGCAGGGGGCCGGAGATACGCAGTATTTT. It codes for CASSSSQGAGDTQYF.

This clonotype was observed at least ten times. This chain uses TRBV10-3 with TRBJ1-6; D remains ambiguous. CDR1 is ENHRY, CDR2 SYGVKD, per germline. This CDR3 has 13 residues. V was clipped by 6 bases and J by 8 bases, with 11 bases between them. Here the CDR3 reads CAIRKTEDSPLHF. CDR3 DNA sequence: TGTGCCATCAGAAAGACGGAAGATTCACCCCTCCACTTT.

This rearrangement joins TRBV14 to TRBJ2-7; no firm D call. There are 14 residues in the CDR3. The germline V gene has CDR1 SGHDN and CDR2 FVKESK. The V end lost 0 bases, the J end lost 3 bases, and 9 bases lay between the germline ends. The CDR3 sequence: CASSQDWQFYEQYV. The CDR3 DNA is TGTGCCAGCAGCCAAGATTGGCAGTTCTACGAGCAGTACGTC.

The sample holds a few counts of this clonotype. CDR3 DNA: TGCAGCGTTGAAGATGTAGCGGTTGGTGCTTTCTTT. It translates to CSVEDVAVGAFF. The rearrangement joins TRBV29-1 to TRBJ1-1; unclear D gene. The V end was cut by 0 bases, the J end by 11 bases, with 13 bases between. CDR1 and CDR2 (germline): SQVTM, ANQGSEA. This CDR3 comprises 12 residues.

This chain joins TRBV6-1 and TRBJ2-7; TRBD2 agrees at 10 bases. The CDR3 covers 14 residues. Germline loops: CDR1 MNHNS, CDR2 SASEGT. J was trimmed by 4 bases and V by 6 bases; bases with no gene match: 6. CDR3 amino acids: CASRPGLAHYEQYF. For the CDR3, the DNA is TGTGCCAGCAGACCGGGACTAGCGCATTACGAGCAGTACTTC.

The gene calls are TRBV9 and TRBJ2-2, with a weak D call TRBD1 (5 bases). The germline V gene has CDR1 SGDLS and CDR2 YYNGEE. V gave up 1 base and J gave up 2 bases, with 6 bases separating them. The CDR3 covers 14 residues. CDR3 sequence: CASSVRGNTGELFF. In DNA form, the CDR3 reads TGTGCCAGCAGCGTAAGGGGAAACACCGGGGAGCTGTTTTTT.

This clonotype was picked up a small number of times. This chain uses TRBV11-2 with TRBJ2-4; 9 positions agree with TRBD1. The CDR3 consists of 16 residues. The V gene's germline CDR1 is SGHAT and CDR2 FQNNGV. V trimming: 4 bases; J trimming: 8 bases; junction bases outside the gene matches: 12. CDR3 residues: CASSSAIGGQGYIQYF. CDR3 DNA sequence: TGTGCCAGCAGCTCAGCCATCGGGGGACAGGGTTACATTCAGTACTTC.

The chain links TRBV29-1 to TRBJ1-4; D is perhaps TRBD1 (6 bases). The CDR3 is 16 amino acids. Germline lookup yields CDR1 SQVTM and CDR2 ANQGSEA. Trimming took 4 bases from V and 8 from J, leaving 23 bases between them. Here the CDR3 reads CSVAITILQGREKLFF. In nucleotides, the CDR3 is TGCAGCGTTGCTATAACAATCCTACAGGGTCGGGAAAAACTGTTTTTT.